A selection of T cell receptor beta chains follows, all from one sample in a study of CD4+ T cells in melanoma. The assay was immunoSEQ multiplex PCR, and TCRdb's table has in-frame clones only and misses some. Among about 140,000 clones listed, about nine tenths were seen once. Receptors were obtained from a human donor with melanoma. CDR3s include the opening cysteine and the closing phenylalanine or tryptophan. D genes are given only for firm matches. Clone sizes are given selectively: once, few, many, or a class where the clone is expanded.

D gene | J gene | clone size | V gene | CDR3 DNA | CDR3 protein
. | TRBJ2-3 | . | TRBV6-6 | TGTGCCAGCACCGCTGTCGGTGGTAGCACAGATACGCAGTATTTT | CASTAVGGSTDTQYF
. | TRBJ1-1 | . | TRBV6-1 | TGTGCCAGCAGTCGTGGGGGTGGGGACACTGAAGCTTTCTTT | CASSRGGGDTEAFF
. | TRBJ1-1 | . | TRBV5-1 | TGCGCCAGCAGCTTGGGGGGGGGAGCAGAAGCTTTCTTT | CASSLGGGAEAFF
TRBD2 | TRBJ2-3 | . | TRBV6-6 | TGTGCCAGCACGGAGCGGGGGACAGATACGCAGTATTTT | CASTERGTDTQYF
TRBD2 | TRBJ2-5 | . | TRBV7-2 | TGTGCCAGCAGCTTCGGGGGGGCCGGAGAGACCCAGTACTTC | CASSFGGAGETQYF
TRBD1 | TRBJ2-5 | . | TRBV18 | TGTGCCAGCTCACCAGCAGGGGGCGAGACCCAGTACTTC | CASSPAGGETQYF
. | TRBJ1-2 | . | TRBV27 | TGTGCCAGCAGTTTTCGGAGGAATCGCCCTAACTATGGCTACACCTTC | CASSFRRNRPNYGYTF
. | TRBJ1-6 | . | TRBV13 | TGTGCCAGCACCTCGATGAGGGATTCACCCCTCCACTTT | CASTSMRDSPLHF
. | TRBJ2-3 | . | TRBV6-1 | TGTGCCAGCAGTCCCCCCGTCACAGATACGCAGTATTTT | CASSPPVTDTQYF
. | TRBJ2-7 | . | TRBV19 | TGTGCCAGTAGTGCTCAACGGGGCAAAGACGAGCAGTACTTC | CASSAQRGKDEQYF
. | TRBJ2-7 | . | TRBV5-1 | TGCGCCAGCAGCTTGGCTGGAGGACAGCTTTCCTACGAGCAGTACTTC | CASSLAGGQLSYEQYF
TRBD2 | TRBJ2-3 | once | TRBV7-3 | TGTGCCAGCAGCTTTCGTGGCGGGGGGGGTAGCACAGATACGCAGTATTTT | CASSFRGGGGSTDTQYF
. | TRBJ1-2 | . | TRBV29-1 | TGCAGCGCTGGGGGGGGGCGGTCGACTGAGAATGGCTACACCTTC | CSAGGGRSTENGYTF
. | TRBJ1-2 | . | TRBV7-9 | TGTGCCAGCAGCTTTGAGGGCACGTATGGCTACACCTTC | CASSFEGTYGYTF
TRBD2 | TRBJ2-7 | . | TRBV28 | TGTGCCAGCAGCCGCCGCGGGGGGTACTACGAGCAGTACTTC | CASSRRGGYYEQYF
TRBD1 | TRBJ1-1 | . | TRBV11-2 | TGTGCCAGCACCCGGACAGGGGGCAACACTGAAGCTTTCTTT | CASTRTGGNTEAFF
. | TRBJ1-1 | few | TRBV30 | TGTGCCTGGAGTGTCGGCCTGCGCGGAGCTTTCTTT | CAWSVGLRGAFF
. | TRBJ2-1 | . | TRBV13 | TGTGCCAGCAGCTTAGTCTACGGGGGAAGGATCAATGAGCAGTTCTTC | CASSLVYGGRINEQFF
. | TRBJ1-1 | . | TRBV9 | TGTGCCAGCAGCGTAGGTACAGGGCGCACTGAAGCTTTCTTT | CASSVGTGRTEAFF
. | TRBJ2-5 | once | TRBV5-1 | TGCGCCAGCAGCTGGGGCTCTCAAGAGACCCAGTACTTC | CASSWGSQETQYF
TRBD2 | TRBJ2-3 | once | TRBV9 | TGTGCCAGCAGCGGGGTGGGGGACTACACAGATACGCAGTATTTT | CASSGVGDYTDTQYF
. | TRBJ2-7 | . | TRBV11-2 | TGTGCCAGCAGCTCGCCGGCAACAGGGAAATACGAGCAGTACTTC | CASSSPATGKYEQYF
TRBD2 | TRBJ2-1 | . | TRBV25-1 | TGTGCCAGCAGTTGGCTAGCGGGGGACAATGAGCAGTTCTTC | CASSWLAGDNEQFF
. | TRBJ1-4 | . | TRBV6-1 | TGTGCCAGCAGTATTAAGACAACCCCGGATGAAAAACTGTTTTTT | CASSIKTTPDEKLFF
TRBD2 | TRBJ2-5 | . | TRBV11-2 | TGTGCCAGCAGCTCGGGACTAGCCCCAGAGACCCAGTACTTC | CASSSGLAPETQYF
. | TRBJ1-1 | . | TRBV5-6 | TGTGCCAGCAGCTTGGAGTACACCTCGAACACTGAAGCTTTCTTT | CASSLEYTSNTEAFF
TRBD1 | TRBJ1-5 | . | TRBV5-5 | TGTGCCAGCAGCCCCGGGACAGCGAATCAGCCCCAGCATTTT | CASSPGTANQPQHF
TRBD1 | TRBJ1-5 | . | TRBV6-5 | TGTGCCAGCAGTTACTCTGCGGGACAGGGTCAGCCCCAGCATTTT | CASSYSAGQGQPQHF
. | TRBJ2-2 | . | TRBV7-9 | TGTGCCAGCAGCCTAAACGGAGGGACCGGGGAGCTGTTTTTT | CASSLNGGTGELFF
. | TRBJ2-1 | once | TRBV6-5 | TGTGCCAGCAGTTACTCGAAAGGGAATGAGCAGTTCTTC | CASSYSKGNEQFF
. | TRBJ2-3 | . | TRBV6-5 | TGTGCCAGCAGTGATAAATATACGCAGTATTTT | CASSDKYTQYF
TRBD1 | TRBJ1-4 | . | TRBV7-9 | TGTGCCAGCAGCCCGGGACAACAGGGGGCAACTGAAAAACTGTTTTTT | CASSPGQQGATEKLFF
. | TRBJ2-7 | . | TRBV11-2 | TGTGCCAGCAGCTTAGGGAACAGCTATGACGAGCAGTACTTC | CASSLGNSYDEQYF
TRBD2 | TRBJ2-3 | . | TRBV5-1 | TGCGCCAGCAGCTTGGGCCGCGGGGGGTACACAGATACGCAGTATTTT | CASSLGRGGYTDTQYF
TRBD2 | TRBJ2-5 | . | TRBV9 | TGTGCCAGCAGCAAGACTAGCGGCAAAGAGACCCAGTACTTC | CASSKTSGKETQYF
. | TRBJ1-6 | . | TRBV7-9 | TGTGCCAGCAGCACTCGGGGGCCTGGAAATTCACCCCTCCACTTT | CASSTRGPGNSPLHF
. | TRBJ1-1 | . | TRBV9 | TGTGCCAGCAGCGTAGGATGGGAGCTGAACACTGAAGCTTTCTTT | CASSVGWELNTEAFF
. | TRBJ1-4 | . | TRBV19 | TGTGCCAGTTCTCAAAGTGCGCCAACTAATGAAAAACTGTTTTTT | CASSQSAPTNEKLFF
. | TRBJ2-5 | . | TRBV6-1 | TGTGCCAGCAGTGGCGGGGGCAATCAAGAGACCCAGTACTTC | CASSGGGNQETQYF
. | TRBJ1-1 | . | TRBV9 | TGTGCCAGCACGCCTAACTTAGGGACGCGGACTGAAGCTTTCTTT | CASTPNLGTRTEAFF
TRBD1 | TRBJ2-7 | . | TRBV5-1 | TGCGCCAGCAGCGCAGGCCGACAGGGGGCAGAGTACGAGCAGTACTTC | CASSAGRQGAEYEQYF
. | TRBJ2-5 | . | TRBV5-4 | TGTGCCAGCAGCCAAAAGGGCGGACAAGAGACCCAGTACTTC | CASSQKGGQETQYF
. | TRBJ1-4 | . | TRBV19 | TGTGCCAGTAAAGGGTCCCTTAGGGGAAATGAAAAACTGTTTTTT | CASKGSLRGNEKLFF
. | TRBJ2-7 | . | TRBV6-5 | TGTGCCAGCAGTTACGGGGGGCTGGACTACGAGCAGTACTTC | CASSYGGLDYEQYF
. | TRBJ1-2 | . | TRBV10-3 | TGTGCCACCGAGTTCGGGGACTATGGCTACACCTTC | CATEFGDYGYTF
. | TRBJ1-4 | . | TRBV15 | TGTGCCACCAGCAGAGGGTCACCCGGAACTAATGAAAAACTGTTTTTT | CATSRGSPGTNEKLFF
. | TRBJ2-7 | . | TRBV27 | TGTGCCAGCAGTCCCCGACAGTCCTACGAGCAGTACTTC | CASSPRQSYEQYF
. | TRBJ1-4 | once | TRBV2 | TGTGCCAGCAGTGAAAGGGAGCCGGGGGGCACTAATGAAAAACTGTTTTTT | CASSEREPGGTNEKLFF